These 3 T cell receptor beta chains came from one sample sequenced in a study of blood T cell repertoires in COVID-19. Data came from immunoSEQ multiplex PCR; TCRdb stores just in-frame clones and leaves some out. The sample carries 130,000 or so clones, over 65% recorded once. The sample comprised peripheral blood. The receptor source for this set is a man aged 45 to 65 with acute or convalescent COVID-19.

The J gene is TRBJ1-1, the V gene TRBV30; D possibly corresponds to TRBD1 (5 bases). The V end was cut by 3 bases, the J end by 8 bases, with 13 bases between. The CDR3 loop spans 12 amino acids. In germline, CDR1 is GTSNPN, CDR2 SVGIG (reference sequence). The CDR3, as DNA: TGTGCCTGGAGCCGACAGCCGCGGGAAGCTTTCTTT. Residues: CAWSRQPREAFF.

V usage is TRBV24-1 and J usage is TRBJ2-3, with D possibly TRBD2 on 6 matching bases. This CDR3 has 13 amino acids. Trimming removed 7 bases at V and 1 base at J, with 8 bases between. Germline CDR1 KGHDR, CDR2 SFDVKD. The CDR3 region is CATRREGTDTQYF. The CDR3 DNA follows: TGTGCCACCAGGAGGGAGGGCACAGATACGCAGTATTTT.

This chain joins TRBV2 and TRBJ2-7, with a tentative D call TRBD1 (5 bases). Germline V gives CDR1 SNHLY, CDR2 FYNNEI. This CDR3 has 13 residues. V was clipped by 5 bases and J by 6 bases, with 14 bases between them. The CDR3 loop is CASSLWVQGEQYF. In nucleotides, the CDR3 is TGTGCCAGCAGTTTGTGGGTGCAGGGCGAGCAGTACTTC.